One and the same sample provided the 20 T cell receptor beta chains below, sequenced in a study of shared clonotypes between healthy human individuals. It was CD45RO-negative cells, positively selected for CCR7, that made up naive CD8 cells, with terminally differentiated effector memory CD45RA+ cells excluded. Sequenced by immunoSEQ multiplex PCR; TCRdb stores in-frame clones only, minus some. Found here are over 750,000 clones, around 96% of them singletons; the top ten hold less than 0.25%. The sample comprised naive CD8+ T cells sorted from blood. Receptors originate from a man aged 25 to 45 in good health.

Details on this clone: A junction boundary mismatches the germline segment, possibly from a read error. The genes are TRBV6-1 and TRBJ2-2; D is possibly TRBD1 or TRBD2 (5 bases each). Germline-derived CDR1 and CDR2 are MNHNS and SASEGT. This CDR3 region has 9 residues. The CDR3 DNA reads as TGTGCCAGCGGCCGGGACCTGTTTTTT. Encoded protein: CASGRDLFF.

The rearrangement uses TRBV5-5 and TRBJ2-2; the D gene is possibly TRBD1 (6 bases). With 0 bases removed from V and 1 base from J, the gap between germline ends came to 22 bases. CDR1 is SGHKS, CDR2 YYEKEE, per germline (reference sequence). This CDR3 spans 20 amino acids. The CDR3 region is CASSLGWRQVQIRNTGELFF. The CDR3 DNA reads as TGTGCCAGCAGCTTGGGATGGAGACAGGTACAAATCAGGAACACCGGGGAGCTGTTTTTT.

This rearrangement joins TRBV9 to TRBJ2-7; TRBD1 matches 10 bases. The CDR3 sequence is 15 residues long. Germline trimming cut 3 bases from V and 3 bases from J; bases unmatched to any gene: 6. Germline CDR1 SGDLS, CDR2 YYNGEE. This CDR3 is CASSGTGQGFYEQYF. CDR3 sequence (DNA): TGTGCCAGCAGCGGCACGGGACAGGGGTTCTACGAGCAGTACTTC.

The chain carries TRBV18 and TRBJ2-7; D unclear. Germline V gives CDR1 KGHSH, CDR2 LQKENI. V gave up 1 base and J gave up 3 bases, with 19 bases separating them. The CDR3 length is 17 residues. CDR3 nucleotides: TGTGCCAGCTCACCACGGGCTCCGACCCTTCAGTTCTACGAGCAGTACTTC. Protein product: CASSPRAPTLQFYEQYF.

In the case of this clone: At the DNA level, this CDR3 is encoded by other sequences in the same sample as well. The chain combines TRBV27 with TRBJ2-7; 9 bases match TRBD1. Unmatched junction bases numbered 8, after V lost 4 bases and J lost 1 base. From germline, CDR1 is MNHEY and CDR2 SMNVEV (reference sequence). The CDR3 consists of 16 residues. CDR3 in DNA: TGTGCCAGCAGTTATACCGGGACAGGGTTATCCTACGAGCAGTACTTC. Amino acids: CASSYTGTGLSYEQYF.

J is TRBJ2-1 and V is TRBV19; 13 nucleotides agree with TRBD2. The V gene's germline CDR1 is LNHDA and CDR2 SQIVND (reference sequence). CDR3 length: 15 amino acids. The J segment lost 7 bases and the V segment lost 5 bases, leaving 5 bases of the junction unmatched. The CDR3: CASSPWTSGSNEQFF. The CDR3 coding sequence is TGTGCCAGTAGTCCCTGGACTAGCGGGAGTAATGAGCAGTTCTTC.

V is TRBV7-9 and J is TRBJ2-3; a weak D match, TRBD2 (5 bases). The CDR3 loop spans 16 amino acids. Germline V gene data show CDR1 as SEHNR and CDR2 as FQNEAQ (reference sequence). The germline V and J ends were trimmed by 4 bases and 2 bases, with 16 bases remaining between them. In DNA, the CDR3 is TGTGCCAGCAGCTCATTTATCAGTCGGGACACAGATACGCAGTATTTT. Translation: CASSSFISRDTDTQYF. The complete variable domain, with remaining parts taken from reference TRBV7-9 and TRBJ2-3, reads DTGVSQNPRHKITKRGQNVTFRCDPISEHNRLYWYRQTLGQGPEFLTYFQNEAQLEKSRLLSDRFSAERPKGSFSTLEIQRTEQGDSAMYLCASSSFISRDTDTQYFGPGTRLTVL.

The chain uses TRBV19 and TRBJ2-7, with TRBD2 matching 9 bases. Germline CDR1 reads LNHDA; CDR2 reads SQIVND (reference sequence). The length of the CDR3 is 15 residues. V shed 2 bases and J 7 bases; nucleotides not matched to a gene: 9. The DNA for the CDR3 is TGTGCCAGTAGTATATCATTTGCGGGAGGGATTGAGCAGTACTTC. Translating it yields CASSISFAGGIEQYF.

This chain connects TRBV10-3 to TRBJ2-2; D unclear. V lost 3 bases and J lost 9, with 5 bases in between. Germline V lookup: CDR1 ENHRY, CDR2 SYGVKD. The CDR3 spans 11 residues. The CDR3 coding sequence is TGTGCCATCAGTGATTCTCGGGAGCTGTTTTTT. It translates to CAISDSRELFF.

The CDR3 nucleotides read TGTGCCAGCAGCCCCTTGGGACTAGCGGGAGGAGCCCGTGAGACCCAGTACTTC. This encodes CASSPLGLAGGARETQYF. The J gene is TRBJ2-5, the V gene TRBV7-6; 15 bases fit TRBD2. J gave up 5 bases and V 5 bases, and 12 bases lay outside the gene matches. Germline V CDR1 and CDR2: SGHVS, FNYEAQ. This CDR3 is built from 18 residues.

The chain combines TRBV2 with TRBJ2-7; D call uncertain. Trimming left V 6 bases short and J 3 bases short, with 18 bases between. The length of the CDR3 is 15 residues. From germline, CDR1 is SNHLY and CDR2 FYNNEI. DNA for the CDR3: TGTGCCAGCAGCGCCCCCGGAGACACCGACTACGAGCAGTACTTC. Amino acid sequence: CASSAPGDTDYEQYF.

CDR3 in DNA: TGCGCCAGCAGCCTAGAACAGGGAAACACTGAAGCTTTCTTT. Its protein is CASSLEQGNTEAFF. The V gene is TRBV4-3, the J gene TRBJ1-1; D perhaps matches TRBD1 (6 bases). This CDR3 is built from 14 residues. CDR1 is LGHNA and CDR2 is YSLEER in the germline V gene. V lost 4 bases, J lost 2 bases, and 11 bases lay in between.

The chain is built from TRBV9 and TRBJ2-1; D not certain. Germline loops: CDR1 SGDLS, CDR2 YYNGEE. This CDR3 contains 15 residues. Trimming left V 0 bases short and J 0 bases short, with 7 bases between. Written as DNA, the CDR3 is TGTGCCAGCAGCGTAGATGGTACCTCCTACAATGAGCAGTTCTTC. This gives the protein CASSVDGTSYNEQFF.

The sample holds one count of this clone. This chain uses TRBV11-2 with TRBJ2-5; TRBD2 is a possible D gene (5 bases). CDR3 size: 17 residues. In germline, CDR1 is SGHAT, CDR2 FQNNGV. V lost 4 bases and J lost 5, with 23 bases in between. DNA for the CDR3: TGTGCCAGCAGCTCGAGCGGCTGGCCCGGTGTCGGGGAGACCCAGTACTTC. The encoded protein is CASSSSGWPGVGETQYF.

The chain combines TRBV6-1 with TRBJ2-7; D possibly corresponds to TRBD2 (6 bases). Germline loops: CDR1 MNHNS, CDR2 SASEGT. The CDR3 loop spans 16 amino acids. V lost 2 bases to trimming and J lost 2 bases, with 16 bases between them. CDR3 protein: CASSESELAAPYEQYF. The CDR3 nucleotides are TGTGCCAGCAGTGAAAGTGAGTTAGCGGCACCCTACGAGCAGTACTTC.

The chain employs TRBV7-9 and TRBJ2-1; 15 bases are a match to TRBD2. In germline, CDR1 is SEHNR, CDR2 FQNEAQ (reference sequence). Trimming cost V 2 bases and J 8 bases; bases outside gene matches: 10. CDR3 size: 18 residues. The CDR3: CASSLTGGTSGRRDEQFF. CDR3 DNA sequence: TGTGCCAGCAGCTTAACGGGCGGGACTAGCGGGAGGAGGGATGAGCAGTTCTTC.

The chain joins TRBV9 to TRBJ2-1; 7 bases map to TRBD2. CDR1 SGDLS and CDR2 YYNGEE come from the germline V gene. Trimming removed 2 bases from V and 6 bases from J; junction bases left unmatched: 8. The CDR3 has 15 residues. For the CDR3, the DNA is TGTGCCAGCAGCGTTGGACTAGAAAATTTCAATGAGCAGTTCTTC. It specifies CASSVGLENFNEQFF.

This rearrangement joins TRBV2 to TRBJ2-2; D is ambiguous. This CDR3 spans 16 amino acids. V lost 1 base to trimming and J lost 0 bases, with 9 bases between them. Per the germline V gene, CDR1 is SNHLY and CDR2 is FYNNEI. The DNA for the CDR3 is TGTGCCAGCAGTGAAGAGCTCGGATCGAACACCGGGGAGCTGTTTTTT. Its protein is CASSEELGSNTGELFF.

V and J are TRBV10-3 and TRBJ2-6, with a possible D match to TRBD2 (5 bases). Germline assignment: CDR1 ENHRY and CDR2 SYGVKD. V shed 2 bases and J shed 0 bases, with 11 bases lying between them. The CDR3 is 17 amino acids. CDR3 in amino acids: CAISEGRSTSGANVLTF. CDR3 in DNA: TGTGCCATCAGTGAGGGGAGAAGCACCTCTGGGGCCAACGTCCTGACTTTC.

Details on this clone: Other DNA variants within this sample encode the same CDR3. The rearrangement links TRBV7-3 to TRBJ2-1, with 8 bases aligning to TRBD2. The ends lost 5 bases at V and 0 bases at J; junction bases unmatched: 3. From germline, CDR1 is SGHTA and CDR2 FQGTGA. The CDR3 length is 15 residues. The DNA of the CDR3 is TGTGCCAGCAGCCCAAGCGGGAGCTCCTACAATGAGCAGTTCTTC. Its protein product is CASSPSGSSYNEQFF.